These 6 T cell receptor beta chains came from one sample sequenced in a study of control samples from healthy donors and cancer patients. Data came from immunoSEQ multiplex PCR; TCRdb stores just in-frame clones and leaves some out. Among 110,000 or so clones listed, about 80% were seen once. Sequenced material: blood. The source of these receptors is a man between 18 and 29 years old in good health.

The chain couples TRBV28 to TRBJ1-5; D remains unclear. Trimming cost V 0 bases and J 0 bases, with 6 bases left between them. Germline V gene sequence: CDR1 MDHEN, CDR2 SYDVKM. The CDR3 runs 15 residues. Here the CDR3 reads CASSLWADSNQPQHF. The DNA for the CDR3 is TGTGCCAGCAGTTTATGGGCTGATAGCAATCAGCCCCAGCATTTT.

This rearrangement joins TRBV5-1 to TRBJ1-1; D unclear. This CDR3 is 14 amino acids long. The germline gives CDR1 SGHRS, CDR2 YFSETQ. The germline V and J ends were trimmed by 1 base and 2 bases, with 9 bases remaining between them. The chain's CDR3 is CASSLWEINTEAFF. CDR3 bases: TGCGCCAGCAGCTTGTGGGAGATAAACACTGAAGCTTTCTTT.

The DNA of the CDR3 is TGTGCCAGCAGTTGGGGCGGTAATCAGCCCCAGCATTTT. Its translation: CASSWGGNQPQHF. The rearrangement joins TRBV27 to TRBJ1-5, with a tentative D call TRBD1 (5 bases). Germline CDR1 MNHEY, CDR2 SMNVEV (reference sequence). V was pared by 4 bases and J by 4 bases, with 8 bases between. CDR3 size: 13 residues.

This clone has a handful of counts. The CDR3 DNA reads TGTGCCAGCAGTGCGTATGGGGCTAACAATGAGCAGTTCTTC. Protein: CASSAYGANNEQFF. The chain combines TRBV25-1 with TRBJ2-1, with D tentatively TRBD1 (5 bases). Trimming took 4 bases from V and 5 from J, leaving 12 bases between them. Germline CDR1 and CDR2: MGHDK and SYGVNS. This CDR3 has 14 amino acids.

Here the CDR3 DNA reads TGTGCCAGCAGTTACGTAGTGAACACTGAAGCTTTCTTT. Protein sequence: CASSYVVNTEAFF. This sequence joins TRBV6-6 and TRBJ1-1; D gene ambiguous. The CDR3 is 13 amino acids. Germline values: CDR1 MNHNY, CDR2 SVGAGI (reference sequence). V was cut by 2 bases and J by 0 bases, with 4 bases left in between.

This sequence joins TRBV27 and TRBJ2-3, with 7 bases lining up with TRBD2. V lost 7 bases, J lost 2 bases, and 6 bases stayed unmatched. This CDR3 spans 14 amino acids. Germline-derived CDR1 and CDR2 are MNHEY and SMNVEV (reference sequence). The CDR3 protein is CASTIGGITDTQYF. In nucleotides, the CDR3 is TGTGCCAGCACCATCGGGGGGATCACAGATACGCAGTATTTT.